A selection of T cell receptor beta chains follows, all from one sample in a study of T cell responses to AZD1222 COVID-19 vaccine. Method: immunoSEQ multiplex PCR; TCRdb's copy keeps in-frame clones and lacks some. The data show around 100,000 clones, 90% seen once. The sample consisted of peripheral blood, taken on day 0 of AZD1222 vaccination. Receptors were obtained from an adult in good health. Each CDR3 is given with its conserved first and last residue. Fields, in order: J gene, clone size, D gene, V gene, CDR3 DNA, CDR3 protein. The D gene is left open where the match is weak. Only some rows state a clone size, as once, few, many or a class for expanded clones.

>TRBJ2-1|-|-|TRBV6-1
TGTGCCAGCAGTGAACTGGCAGGAGCCCACAACAATGAGCAGTTCTTC
CASSELAGAHNNEQFF
>TRBJ2-7|-|-|TRBV11-2
TGTGCCAGCAGTTCAGGCTTCTACGAGCAGTACTTC
CASSSGFYEQYF
>TRBJ1-3|-|TRBD1|TRBV19
TGTGCCAGTAGTATGGGACAGGGTTCTGGAAACACCATATATTTT
CASSMGQGSGNTIYF
>TRBJ2-7|-|-|TRBV11-2
TGTGCCAGCAGCTTATGGTCTGGGGGAGAGCAGTACTTC
CASSLWSGGEQYF
>TRBJ2-7|-|TRBD1|TRBV7-6
TGTGCCAGCAGCACGGGACAGGGGATGGGTGAGCAGTACTTC
CASSTGQGMGEQYF
>TRBJ1-3|once|-|TRBV14
TGTGCCAGCAGCCTATGGGGCTCTGGAAACACCATATATTTT
CASSLWGSGNTIYF
>TRBJ1-5|once|-|TRBV6-5
TGTGCCAGCAGCCTTTATGGGTGGAATCAGCCTCGCCATTTT
CASSLYGWNQPRHF
>TRBJ1-4|-|-|TRBV5-1
TGCGCCAGCAGTTCTGGACAGTCGAATGAAAAACTGTTTTTT
CASSSGQSNEKLFF
>TRBJ2-7|-|-|TRBV7-2
TGTGCCAGCAGCTTAGGGGGCCCAACCTACGAGCAGTACTTC
CASSLGGPTYEQYF
>TRBJ2-1|-|TRBD1|TRBV3-1/TRBV3-2
TGTGCCAGCAGCCGGACAGGGGGCGCCTACAATGAGCAGTTCTTC
CASSRTGGAYNEQFF
>TRBJ1-2|-|-|TRBV6-6
TGTGCCAGCAGTTACTCGACAGACAACTATGGCTACACCTTC
CASSYSTDNYGYTF
>TRBJ1-5|-|-|TRBV6-5
TGTGCCAGCAGTTACGGGGTAGGCTGGGAGCCCCAGCATTTT
CASSYGVGWEPQHF
>TRBJ1-2|-|-|TRBV19
TGTGCCAGTACAAACTCGAACTATGGCTACACCTTC
CASTNSNYGYTF
>TRBJ1-4|-|-|TRBV4-1
TGCGCCAGCAGCCTCCGGACAGCTAAGGTTGAAAAACTGTTTTTT
CASSLRTAKVEKLFF
>TRBJ2-7|-|-|TRBV28
TGTGCCAGCAGTTTAGGGGGCGGGCAGCAGTACTTC
CASSLGGGQQYF
>TRBJ1-2|-|TRBD1|TRBV18
TGTGCCAGCTCACCAATTTCAGGACAGGGGAATCTTTATGGCTACACCTTC
CASSPISGQGNLYGYTF
>TRBJ2-7|-|-|TRBV27
TGTGCCAGCAGTCGAACAGGGATCGAGCAGTACTTC
CASSRTGIEQYF
>TRBJ1-2|-|-|TRBV7-3
TGTGCCAGCAGCCCCAACGCTGGGGCAGTTGATGGCTACACCTTC
CASSPNAGAVDGYTF
>TRBJ2-7|-|-|TRBV6-1
TGTGCCAGCAGTGAGAATGACGAGCAGTACTTC
CASSENDEQYF
>TRBJ2-7|-|-|TRBV12-3/TRBV12-4
TGTGCCAGCAGTTTAGGGACAACCTACGAGCAGTACTTC
CASSLGTTYEQYF
>TRBJ2-7|-|-|TRBV7-2
TGTGCCAGCAGCTTAGAGCGACAAGGGGCCTACGAGCAGTACTTC
CASSLERQGAYEQYF
>TRBJ2-7|-|-|TRBV24-1
TGTGCCACCAGTGATTCTCTTCCTCCCTACGAGCAGTACTTC
CATSDSLPPYEQYF
>TRBJ1-5|-|-|TRBV6-6
TGTGCCAGCAGGGGGCGCGATTTTCAGCCCCAGCATTTT
CASRGRDFQPQHF
>TRBJ2-7|-|-|TRBV7-9
TGTGCCAGCAGCCCGGTTCAAGGGATGAGATTCGACGAGCAGTACTTC
CASSPVQGMRFDEQYF
>TRBJ2-3|-|-|TRBV5-4
TGTGCCAGCAGTTGGGTCTTGACAGATACGCAGTATTTT
CASSWVLTDTQYF
>TRBJ1-5|-|-|TRBV13
TGTGCCAGCAGCTTAGTAGGCCCTGGCCCGCCCCAGCATTTT
CASSLVGPGPPQHF
>TRBJ2-5|-|TRBD2|TRBV2
TGTGCCAGCAGCCCTAGCGGGGGGGCCATTAAGACCCAGTACTTC
CASSPSGGAIKTQYF
>TRBJ2-1|-|TRBD2|TRBV5-4
TGTGCCAGCAGCTTGGGACGGGGGGACTACAATGAGCAGTTCTTC
CASSLGRGDYNEQFF
>TRBJ2-7|few|-|TRBV9
TGTGCCAGCAGCACCCACAGCGTGGGCCCCTACGAGCAGTACTTC
CASSTHSVGPYEQYF
>TRBJ2-1|few|-|TRBV5-6
TGTGCCAGCAGCTTATATAATGAGCAGTTCTTC
CASSLYNEQFF
>TRBJ1-1|few|-|TRBV5-1
TGCGCCAGCAGCTTGGTAACAGGGACCACTGAAGCTTTCTTT
CASSLVTGTTEAFF
>TRBJ1-5|-|TRBD1|TRBV7-9
TGTGCCAGCAGCTCAACACAGGGGGGAAGCAATCAGCCCCAGCATTTT
CASSSTQGGSNQPQHF
>TRBJ2-7|-|-|TRBV10-1
TGCGCCAGCAGTGCTGACACTGCGTCCTACGAGCAGTACTTC
CASSADTASYEQYF
>TRBJ2-7|-|-|TRBV6-5
TGTGCCAGCAGTTACTCGATAGACTACGAGCAGTACTTC
CASSYSIDYEQYF
>TRBJ1-2|-|-|TRBV6-5
TGTGCCAGCAGTTCAGGGCACCAGGACACCTTC
CASSSGHQDTF
>TRBJ1-2|-|TRBD1|TRBV6-5
TGTGCCAGCAGTCGGACAGGGGGGTATGGCTACACCTTC
CASSRTGGYGYTF
>TRBJ1-4|-|-|TRBV7-6
TGTGCCAGCAGCACATCTAATGAAAAACTGTTTTTT
CASSTSNEKLFF
>TRBJ1-3|-|-|TRBV6-5
TGTGCCAGCAGTTACTCCGACAGGTTCTCTGGAAACACCATATATTTT
CASSYSDRFSGNTIYF
>TRBJ1-2|-|-|TRBV28
TGTGCCAGCAGCACCACGTCGGGTTCCTACTATGGCTACACCTTC
CASSTTSGSYYGYTF
>TRBJ1-5|few|-|TRBV18
TGTGCCAGCTCACCCGCGGATAATCAGCCCCAGCATTTT
CASSPADNQPQHF
>TRBJ1-1|-|TRBD1|TRBV5-4
TGTGCCAGCAGCTTTAGACAGGGTCGTTTCGCTGAAGCTTTCTTT
CASSFRQGRFAEAFF
>TRBJ2-3|-|-|TRBV23-1
TGCGCCAGCAGCCCACCCGGGGAGGCGGCGACAGATACGCAGTATTTT
CASSPPGEAATDTQYF